This T cell receptor (beta chain) was identified during a study of PD-1 blockade in classical Hodgkin lymphoma. Study-wide results and caveats: Baseline TCR diversity was reportedly lower in newly diagnosed patients than healthy donors. Factors driving the repertoire differences, possibly disease activity or prior therapy, remain undefined.

Time point described: newly diagnosed, previously untreated cHL patient sample. Magnetic depletion of unwanted cells isolated CD4+ T cells from thawed PBMCs. Comparison PBMCs came from previously untreated, newly diagnosed classical Hodgkin lymphoma patients. Data came from immunoSEQ multiplex PCR; TCRdb stores just in-frame clones and leaves some out. The top ten clones hold less than 0.25% of a sample with roughly 30,000 clones, around 89% of them seen once. Remarks on this clone: Its antigen remains unidentified.

Sequenced input: CD4+ T cells from blood. The sequence was collected from a human donor with classical Hodgkin lymphoma.

In nucleotides, the CDR3 is TGTGCCACCAGCGGATACAATGAGCAGTTCTTC. Encoded protein: CATSGYNEQFF. The gene calls are TRBV15 and TRBJ2-1, with unresolved D. CDR3 size: 11 residues. Germline V gene data show CDR1 as LNHNV and CDR2 as YYDKDF (reference sequence). Trimming shortened V by 5 bases and J by 4 bases, and 3 bases separated the two germline ends.